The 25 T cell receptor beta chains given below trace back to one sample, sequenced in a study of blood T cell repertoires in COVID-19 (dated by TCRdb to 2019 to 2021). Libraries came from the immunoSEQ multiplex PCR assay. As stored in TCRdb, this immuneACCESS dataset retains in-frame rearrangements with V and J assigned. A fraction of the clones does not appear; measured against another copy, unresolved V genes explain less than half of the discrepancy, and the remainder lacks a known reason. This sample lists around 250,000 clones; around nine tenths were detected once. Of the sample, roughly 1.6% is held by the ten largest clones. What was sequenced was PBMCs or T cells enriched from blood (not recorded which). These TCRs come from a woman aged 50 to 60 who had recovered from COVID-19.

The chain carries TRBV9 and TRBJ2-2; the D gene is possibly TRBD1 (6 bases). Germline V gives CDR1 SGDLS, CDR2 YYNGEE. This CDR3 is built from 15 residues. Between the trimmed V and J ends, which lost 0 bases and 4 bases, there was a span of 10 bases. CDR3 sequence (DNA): TGTGCCAGCAGCGTAGGACAGGTCCGCACCGGGGAGCTGTTTTTT. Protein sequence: CASSVGQVRTGELFF.

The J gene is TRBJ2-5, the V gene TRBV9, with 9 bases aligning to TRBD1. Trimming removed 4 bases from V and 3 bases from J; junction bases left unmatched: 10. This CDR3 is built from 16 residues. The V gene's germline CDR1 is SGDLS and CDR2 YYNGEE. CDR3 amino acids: CASSPSTGGDEETQYF. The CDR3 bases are TGTGCCAGCAGCCCGTCGACAGGGGGAGATGAAGAGACCCAGTACTTC.

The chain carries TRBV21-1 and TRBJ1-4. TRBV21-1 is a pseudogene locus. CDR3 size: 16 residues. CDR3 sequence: CASSPAGGATNEKLFF. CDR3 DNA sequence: TGTGCCAGCAGCCCCGCCGGGGGAGCAACTAATGAAAAACTGTTTTTT.

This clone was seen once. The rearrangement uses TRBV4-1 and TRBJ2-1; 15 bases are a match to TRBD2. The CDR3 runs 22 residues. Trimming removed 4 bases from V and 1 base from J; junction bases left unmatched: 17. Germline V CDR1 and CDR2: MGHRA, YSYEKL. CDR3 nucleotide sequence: TGCGCCAGCAGCCCGAGGACTAGCGGGAGGGCCGAATTCTTAAGTTCCTACAATGAGCAGTTCTTC. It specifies CASSPRTSGRAEFLSSYNEQFF.

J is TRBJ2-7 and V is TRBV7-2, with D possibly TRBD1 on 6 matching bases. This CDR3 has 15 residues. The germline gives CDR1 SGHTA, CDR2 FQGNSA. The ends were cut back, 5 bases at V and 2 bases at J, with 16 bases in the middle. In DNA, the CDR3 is TGTGCCAGCAGCCGCCTACCGGGACAAGCCTACGAGCAGTACTTC. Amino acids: CASSRLPGQAYEQYF.

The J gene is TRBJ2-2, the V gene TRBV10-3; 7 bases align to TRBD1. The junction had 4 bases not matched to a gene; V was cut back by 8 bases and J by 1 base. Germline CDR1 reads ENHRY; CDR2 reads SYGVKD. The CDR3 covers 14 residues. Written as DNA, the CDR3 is TGTGCCATCTCAGGGACAGTGAACACCGGGGAGCTGTTTTTT. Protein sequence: CAISGTVNTGELFF.

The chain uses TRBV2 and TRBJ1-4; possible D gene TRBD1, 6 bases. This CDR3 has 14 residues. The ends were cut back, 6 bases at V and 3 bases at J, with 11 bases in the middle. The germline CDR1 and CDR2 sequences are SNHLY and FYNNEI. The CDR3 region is CASSLQGANEKLFF. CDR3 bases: TGTGCCAGCAGCTTACAGGGTGCTAATGAAAAACTGTTTTTT.

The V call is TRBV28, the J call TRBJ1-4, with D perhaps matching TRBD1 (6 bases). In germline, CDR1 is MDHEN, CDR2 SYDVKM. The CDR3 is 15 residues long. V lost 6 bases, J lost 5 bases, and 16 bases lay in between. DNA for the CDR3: TGTGCCAGCAGCCTTCGACAGGCCCCAAATGAAAAACTGTTTTTT. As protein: CASSLRQAPNEKLFF.

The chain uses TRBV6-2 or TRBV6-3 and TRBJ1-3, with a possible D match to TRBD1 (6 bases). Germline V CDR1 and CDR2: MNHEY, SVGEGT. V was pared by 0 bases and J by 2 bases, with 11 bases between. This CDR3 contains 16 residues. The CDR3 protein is CASSYSTRGTGNTIYF. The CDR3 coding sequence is TGTGCCAGCAGTTACTCGACCAGGGGAACTGGAAACACCATATATTTT.

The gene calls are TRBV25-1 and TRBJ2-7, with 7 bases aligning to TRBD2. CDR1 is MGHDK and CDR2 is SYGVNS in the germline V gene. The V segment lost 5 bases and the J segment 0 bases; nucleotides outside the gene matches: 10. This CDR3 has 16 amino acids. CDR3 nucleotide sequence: TGTGCCAGCAGTAAGTCTGCGGGAGCTCTCTCCTACGAGCAGTACTTC. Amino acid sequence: CASSKSAGALSYEQYF.

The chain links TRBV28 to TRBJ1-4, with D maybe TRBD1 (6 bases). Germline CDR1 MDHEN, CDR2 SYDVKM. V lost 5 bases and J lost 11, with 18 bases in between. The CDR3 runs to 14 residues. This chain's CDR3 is CASSPRGSTGKLFF. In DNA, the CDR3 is TGTGCCAGCAGTCCCCGGGGTTCTACAGGGAAACTGTTTTTT.

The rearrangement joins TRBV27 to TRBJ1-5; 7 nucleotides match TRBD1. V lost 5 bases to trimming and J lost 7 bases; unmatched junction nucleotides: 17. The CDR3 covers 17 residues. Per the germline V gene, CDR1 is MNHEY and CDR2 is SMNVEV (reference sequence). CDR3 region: CASSPSALDRARQPQHF. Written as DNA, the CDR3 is TGTGCCAGCAGTCCCAGCGCCCTAGACAGGGCTAGGCAGCCCCAGCATTTT.

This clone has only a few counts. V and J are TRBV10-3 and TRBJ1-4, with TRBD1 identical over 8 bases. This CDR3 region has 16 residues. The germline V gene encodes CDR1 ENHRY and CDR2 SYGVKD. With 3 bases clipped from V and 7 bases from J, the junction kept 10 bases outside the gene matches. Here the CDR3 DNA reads TGTGCCATCAGTGACCCCGACAGGGGAGAAGGTGAAAAACTGTTTTTT. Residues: CAISDPDRGEGEKLFF.

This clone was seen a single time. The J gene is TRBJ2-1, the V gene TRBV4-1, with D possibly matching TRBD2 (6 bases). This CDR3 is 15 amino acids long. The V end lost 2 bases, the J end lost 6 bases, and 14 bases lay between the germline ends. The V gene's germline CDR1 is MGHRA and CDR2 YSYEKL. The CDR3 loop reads CASSQRLLAGNEQFF. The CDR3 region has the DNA TGCGCCAGCAGCCAAAGACTACTAGCAGGCAATGAGCAGTTCTTC.

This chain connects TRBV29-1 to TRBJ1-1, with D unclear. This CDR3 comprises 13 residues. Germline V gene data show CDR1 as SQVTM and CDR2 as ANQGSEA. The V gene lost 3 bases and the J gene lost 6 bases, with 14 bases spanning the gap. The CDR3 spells CSVERPVAAEAFF. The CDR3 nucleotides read TGCAGCGTTGAGAGACCCGTAGCAGCTGAAGCTTTCTTT.

The CDR3 reads CSVAYRDRGTEAFF. The CDR3, as DNA: TGCAGCGTAGCATACCGGGACAGGGGCACTGAAGCTTTCTTT. The V gene is TRBV29-1, the J gene TRBJ1-1; TRBD1 matches at 10 bases. CDR1 and CDR2 (germline): SQVTM, ANQGSEA. The CDR3 extends over 14 amino acids. J lost 4 bases, V lost 6 bases, and 8 bases had no gene match.

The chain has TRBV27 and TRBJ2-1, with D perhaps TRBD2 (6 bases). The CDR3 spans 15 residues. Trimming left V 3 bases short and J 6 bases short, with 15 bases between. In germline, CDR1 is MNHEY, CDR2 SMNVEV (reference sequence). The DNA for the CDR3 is TGTGCCAGCAGTTTTAGCGGTACTTTAATCAATGAGCAGTTCTTC. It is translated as CASSFSGTLINEQFF.

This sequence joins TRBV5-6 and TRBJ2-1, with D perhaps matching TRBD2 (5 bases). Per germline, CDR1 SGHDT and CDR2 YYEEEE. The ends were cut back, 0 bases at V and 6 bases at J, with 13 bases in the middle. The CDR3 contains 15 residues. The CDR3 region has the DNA TGTGCCAGCAGCTTGGAGTCGCGGACTCTCAATGAGCAGTTCTTC. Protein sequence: CASSLESRTLNEQFF.

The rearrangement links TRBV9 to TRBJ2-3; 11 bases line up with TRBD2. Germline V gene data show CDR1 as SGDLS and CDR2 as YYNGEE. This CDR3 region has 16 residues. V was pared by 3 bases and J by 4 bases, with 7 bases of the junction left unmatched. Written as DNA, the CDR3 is TGTGCCAGCAGCGAAACCGGGACTAGCGGAGCAGATACGCAGTATTTT. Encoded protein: CASSETGTSGADTQYF.

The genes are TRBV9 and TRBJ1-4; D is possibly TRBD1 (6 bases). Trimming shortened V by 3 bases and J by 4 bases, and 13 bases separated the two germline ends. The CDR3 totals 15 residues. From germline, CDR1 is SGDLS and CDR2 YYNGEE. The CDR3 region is CASSGQTGSNEKLFF. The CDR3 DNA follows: TGTGCCAGCAGCGGACAGACAGGAAGTAATGAAAAACTGTTTTTT.

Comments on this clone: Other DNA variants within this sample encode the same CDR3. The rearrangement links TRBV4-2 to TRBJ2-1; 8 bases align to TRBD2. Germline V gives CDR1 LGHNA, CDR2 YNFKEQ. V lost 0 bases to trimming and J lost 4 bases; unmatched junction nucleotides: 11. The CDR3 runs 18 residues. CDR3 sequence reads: CASSQDLSGTSGYNEQFF. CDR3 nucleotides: TGTGCCAGCAGCCAAGACCTTTCCGGGACTAGTGGATACAATGAGCAGTTCTTC.

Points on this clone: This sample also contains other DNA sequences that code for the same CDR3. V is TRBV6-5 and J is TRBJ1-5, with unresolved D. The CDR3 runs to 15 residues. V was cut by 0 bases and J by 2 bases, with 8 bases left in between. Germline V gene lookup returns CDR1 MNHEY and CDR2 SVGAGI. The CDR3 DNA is TGTGCCAGCAGTTACTCGAACGGGGGCAATCAGCCCCAGCATTTT. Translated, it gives CASSYSNGGNQPQHF.

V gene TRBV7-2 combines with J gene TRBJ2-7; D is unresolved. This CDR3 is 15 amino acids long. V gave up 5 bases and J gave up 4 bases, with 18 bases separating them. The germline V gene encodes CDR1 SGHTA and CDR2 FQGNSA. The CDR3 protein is CASSDNKGIRYEQYF. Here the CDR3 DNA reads TGTGCCAGCAGCGATAACAAAGGCATCAGGTACGAGCAGTACTTC.

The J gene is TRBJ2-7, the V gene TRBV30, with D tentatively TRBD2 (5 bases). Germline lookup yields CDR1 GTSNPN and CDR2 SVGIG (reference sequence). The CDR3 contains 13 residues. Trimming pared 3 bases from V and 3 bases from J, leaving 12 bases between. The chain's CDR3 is CAWSEAVGYEQYF. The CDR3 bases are TGTGCCTGGAGCGAAGCGGTAGGCTACGAGCAGTACTTC.

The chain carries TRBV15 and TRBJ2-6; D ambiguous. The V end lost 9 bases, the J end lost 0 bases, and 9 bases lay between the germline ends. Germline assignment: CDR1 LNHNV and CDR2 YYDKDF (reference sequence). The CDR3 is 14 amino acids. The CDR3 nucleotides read TGTGCCACAGCCGAAAGCTCTGGGGCCAACGTCCTGACTTTC. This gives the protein CATAESSGANVLTF. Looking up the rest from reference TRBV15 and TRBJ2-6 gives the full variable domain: DAMVIQNPRYQVTQFGKPVTLSCSQTLNHNVMYWYQQKSSQAPKLLFHYYDKDFNNEADTPDNFQSRRPNTSFCFLDIRSPGLGDTAMYLCATAESSGANVLTFGAGSRLTVL.